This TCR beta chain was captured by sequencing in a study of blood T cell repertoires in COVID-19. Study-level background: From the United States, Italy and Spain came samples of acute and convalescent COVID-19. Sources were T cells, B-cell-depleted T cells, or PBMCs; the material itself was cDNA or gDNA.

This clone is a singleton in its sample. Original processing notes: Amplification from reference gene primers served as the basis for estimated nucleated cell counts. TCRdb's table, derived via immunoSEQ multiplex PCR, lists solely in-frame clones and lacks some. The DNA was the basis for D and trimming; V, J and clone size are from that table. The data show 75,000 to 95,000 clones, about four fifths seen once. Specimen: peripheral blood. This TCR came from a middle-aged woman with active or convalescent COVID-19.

CDR3 residues: CASSEAGRNSPLHF. The CDR3 nucleotides read TGTGCCAGCAGTGAAGCAGGGAGGAATTCACCCCTCCACTTT. The rearrangement uses TRBV6-1 and TRBJ1-6; the D is unclear. Trimming left V 0 bases short and J 7 bases short, with 7 bases between. The CDR3 spans 14 residues. The germline gives CDR1 MNHNS, CDR2 SASEGT.